This is a list of T cell receptor beta chains from one sample in a study of molecular identifiers for immune sequencing clone quantification. MiXCR, run by TCRdb on the PCR reads, gives a single entry per CDR3 protein. The sample holds approximately 500,000 distinct CDR3 sequences; about a fifth are singletons and the top ten take about 0.8%. The material sequenced was naive CD8+ T cells from blood, with Jurkat cell RNA spiked in. Receptors were obtained from a human donor in good health. Some libraries in this study had Jurkat cell RNA spiked in. Each CDR3 is given with its conserved first and last residue. Clone size, where shown, is once, few, many, or a class for clones that have expanded.

clone_size	v_call	j_call	cdr3_length	cdr3_aa
many	TRBV5-4	TRBJ2-3	15	CASSLQGGTTDTQYF
few	TRBV4-3	TRBJ1-1	19	CASSQDQGQTGWFSTEAFF
-	TRBV2	TRBJ2-2	15	CASSGGLAYTGELFF
-	TRBV28	TRBJ1-2	14	CASSLYDRIYGYTF
-	TRBV29-1	TRBJ2-1	13	CSAILAEDNEQFF
many	TRBV2	TRBJ1-5	15	CASTTDRGSNQPQHF
many	TRBV28	TRBJ1-1	12	CASSSGFGEAFF
-	TRBV30	TRBJ2-7	12	CAWRGPTYEQYF
many	TRBV13	TRBJ2-3	15	CASSYRGLGTDTQYF
many	TRBV19	TRBJ1-5	15	CASSIGGGIGQPQHF
-	TRBV30	TRBJ2-3	12	CAWRSGPDTQYF
-	TRBV21-1	TRBJ2-7	14	CASSKRDRAHEQYF
many	TRBV6-2/TRBV6-3	TRBJ1-5	17	CASRLGPGGISNQPQHF
few	TRBV10-1	TRBJ2-1	16	CASTEGDSSSYNEQFF
-	TRBV15	TRBJ1-1	16	CATSRAKGQANTEAFF
few	TRBV5-5	TRBJ1-1	16	CASSLGPGLSGTEAFF
many	TRBV24-1	TRBJ2-1	11	CATKFSNEQFF
few	TRBV4-3	TRBJ2-3	17	CASSHKPGTGLPDTQYF
-	TRBV6-2/TRBV6-3	TRBJ2-2	12	CASSLGRGELFF
few	TRBV6-2/TRBV6-3	TRBJ2-7	14	CASSYPSAGSEQYF
many	TRBV12-3/TRBV12-4	TRBJ1-1	14	CASSRGGAATEAFF
few	TRBV6-2/TRBV6-3	TRBJ2-3	17	CASSYSRLAGNTDTQYF
few	TRBV30	TRBJ2-7	13	CAWSVLQGGEQYF
few	TRBV12-3/TRBV12-4	TRBJ1-1	16	CASKPGQGLINTEAFF
-	TRBV6-6	TRBJ1-1	15	CASSYYTGVNTEAFF
many	TRBV19	TRBJ2-5	13	CASSDSGEETQYF
few	TRBV12-3/TRBV12-4	TRBJ1-4	14	CASRKDPLNEKLFF
-	TRBV2	TRBJ1-5	17	CASSDGGTTHSNQPQHF
-	TRBV28	TRBJ2-1	14	CASKRLAGINEQFF
few	TRBV27	TRBJ1-6	13	CASSLDWGTPLHF
-	TRBV15	TRBJ2-7	15	CATSPRDREGNEQYF
many	TRBV6-5	TRBJ2-1	14	CASSLGTSPDEQFF
-	TRBV6-1	TRBJ2-1	15	CASSEMQGFYNEQFF
few	TRBV19	TRBJ2-2	13	CASSIVAAGELFF
many	TRBV29-1	TRBJ1-2	14	CSVEGTGGDYGYTF
-	TRBV6-2/TRBV6-3	TRBJ2-7	15	CASSYSERGEYEQYF